In its sample, the clone carrying this T cell receptor (beta chain) was seen many times. Per germline, CDR1 MNHEY and CDR2 SMNVEV (reference sequence). The CDR3 is 13 residues long. Deletions cut 8 bases from V and 4 bases from J, with 14 bases between. The sample belongs to a study of T cells in Graves' hyperthyroidism and ophthalmopathy. Uncontrolled infection, other autoimmune disease, pregnancy or lactation led to exclusion. Isolation of PBMCs was performed on around 9.3 ml fresh peripheral blood. Authors of the study amplified TCR beta CDR3 regions from RNA transcripts. A set of HTBI primers served as the primers for a first-round RT-PCR of the TCR CDR3. In TCRdb, the multiplex PCR reads were re-called with MiXCR into one record per CDR3 protein. The sample contains approximately 520,000 distinct CDR3 sequences, about a fifth of which appear only once.

The sample comprised blood. The chain is built from TRBV27 and TRBJ1-1; no reliable D call. The sequence was collected from a man younger than 35 with Graves' hyperthyroidism. CDR3 coding DNA: TGTGCCAGCGAACCGTGGGGTTGCACTGAAGCTTTCTTT. Its protein product is CASEPWGCTEAFF.